These 30 T cell receptor beta chains were all obtained from the same sample, sequenced in a study of T cell repertoires in cytomegalovirus infection. In TCRdb, the reads were re-called with MiXCR into one record per CDR3 protein. The profile shows approximately 1,000,000 distinct CDR3 sequences, 31% of them singletons. For these TCRs, the target antigens are not known. The sequencing used cultured CD8+ T cells from PBMCs, collected from culture after CMV antigen stimulation. The receptors were gathered from a human donor in good health (CMV status not recorded). Some clones in this sample may be carry-over from other donors' samples.

The sample holds a few counts of this clonotype. V usage is TRBV12-3 or TRBV12-4 and J usage is TRBJ2-3; 10 nucleotides agree with TRBD2. V trimming: 3 bases; J trimming: 3 bases; junction bases outside the gene matches: 12. This CDR3 spans 18 amino acids. CDR3 coding DNA: TGTGCCAGCAGTTTCTCAGTACCTAGCGGGGGTACAACAGATACGCAGTATTTT. Translating gives CASSFSVPSGGTTDTQYF.

To note about this clonotype: Being one base from a much bigger clone, this may be a read error. The rearrangement uses TRBV7-8 and TRBJ1-1; D gene uncertain. The CDR3 sequence is 16 residues long. The V gene's germline CDR1 is SGHVS and CDR2 FQNEAQ. CDR3 DNA: TGTGCCAGCAGCTTAGATCCTTATTTTACGAACATTGAAGCTTTCTTT. It is translated as CASSLDPYFTNIEAFF.

The chain links TRBV20-1 to TRBJ1-1, with D maybe TRBD1 (5 bases). Germline V CDR1 and CDR2: DFQATT, SNEGSKA (reference sequence). The CDR3 runs to 14 residues. The ends were cut back, 0 bases at V and 4 bases at J, with 12 bases in the middle. The CDR3 loop is CSARDLGASTEAFF. The CDR3 region has the DNA TGCAGTGCTAGAGATCTAGGGGCGTCCACTGAAGCTTTCTTT.

Here the CDR3 reads CASSEHLDNEQFF. The CDR3 bases are TGTGCCAGCAGTGAACACCTGGACAATGAGCAGTTCTTC. The chain is built from TRBV2 and TRBJ2-1, with D hard to call. Germline CDR1 is SNHLY and CDR2 is FYNNEI. V dropped 2 bases and J dropped 5 bases, with 7 bases sitting between them. The CDR3 contains 13 residues.

This clonotype was detected only a few times. This chain links TRBV2 with TRBJ2-1, with 13 bases fitting TRBD2. Trimming at V came to 7 bases and at J to 0 bases, leaving 9 bases not matched to a gene. CDR3 length: 18 residues. The germline CDR1 and CDR2 sequences are SNHLY and FYNNEI. The CDR3 region has the DNA TGTGCCAGCAAATTAAGGACTAGCGGGGGTATCTCCTACAATGAGCAGTTCTTC. Protein: CASKLRTSGGISYNEQFF.

The chain uses TRBV11-2 and TRBJ1-6, with D maybe TRBD1 (5 bases). The germline CDR1 and CDR2 sequences are SGHAT and FQNNGV. Trimming left V 2 bases short and J 5 bases short, with 13 bases between. There are 16 residues in the CDR3. The CDR3 DNA follows: TGTGCCAGCAGCTTAAATAGAGGGGCTAATAATTCACCCCTCCACTTT. Translating gives CASSLNRGANNSPLHF.

The chain is built from TRBV11-3 and TRBJ2-7; no clear D. Germline loops: CDR1 SGHNT, CDR2 YENEEA. The CDR3 is 16 residues long. V was trimmed by 0 bases and J by 8 bases, leaving 20 bases between them. The CDR3 is CASSLDDFLRPCKQYF. The CDR3 nucleotides read TGTGCCAGCAGCTTAGATGATTTCCTTCGCCCTTGCAAGCAGTACTTC. The entire variable domain, with the rest obtained from reference TRBV11-3 and TRBJ2-7, is as follows: EAGVVQSPRYKIIEKKQPVAFWCNPISGHNTLYWYLQNLGQGPELLIRYENEEAVDDSQLPKDRFSAERLKGVDSTLKIQPAELGDSAVYLCASSLDDFLRPCKQYFGPGTRLTVT.

The sample holds a few counts of this clonotype. The chain couples TRBV28 to TRBJ2-3; 8 bases align to TRBD2. The CDR3 sequence is 16 residues long. Trimming cost V 2 bases and J 1 base; bases outside gene matches: 5. Germline CDR1 is MDHEN and CDR2 is SYDVKM. The CDR3 nucleotides are TGTGCCAGCAGTTTAAATAGCGGGGCCCGCACAGATACGCAGTATTTT. This translates into CASSLNSGARTDTQYF.

V usage is TRBV10-2 and J usage is TRBJ1-1; D is possibly TRBD1 (5 bases). The CDR3 extends over 15 amino acids. The germline V and J ends were trimmed by 1 base and 1 base, with 10 bases remaining between them. CDR1 WSHSY and CDR2 SAAADI come from the germline V gene. This CDR3 reads CASSEFGHPNTEAFF. The CDR3 DNA is TGCGCCAGCAGTGAGTTTGGACACCCGAACACTGAAGCTTTCTTT.

The chain carries TRBV5-1 and TRBJ2-2; D is unresolved. CDR3 size: 15 residues. Trimming took 0 bases from V and 1 from J, leaving 7 bases between them. Germline assignment: CDR1 SGHRS and CDR2 YFSETQ. The CDR3 coding sequence is TGCGCCAGCAGCTTGGCTAAAGGGAACACCGGGGAGCTGTTTTTT. Translated, it gives CASSLAKGNTGELFF.

This clonotype was seen only a few times. The chain joins TRBV7-2 to TRBJ1-1, with 8 bases aligning to TRBD1. Germline CDR1 and CDR2: SGHTA and FQGNSA. V lost 5 bases, J lost 7 bases, and 12 bases stayed unmatched. The CDR3 is 15 residues long. CDR3 sequence (DNA): TGTGCCAGCAGCGACCGAACAGGGGGAAGGGGTGAAGCTTTCTTT. Translating gives CASSDRTGGRGEAFF. The whole variable domain, remainder taken from reference TRBV7-2 and TRBJ1-1, is GAGVSQSPSNKVTEKGKDVELRCDPISGHTALYWYRQSLGQGLEFLIYFQGNSAPDKSGLPSDRFSAERTGGSVSTLTIQRTQQEDSAVYLCASSDRTGGRGEAFFGQGTRLTVV.

The chain uses TRBV20-1 and TRBJ2-7; 9 positions agree with TRBD1. Germline CDR1 reads DFQATT; CDR2 reads SNEGSKA (reference sequence). The CDR3 covers 15 residues. V dropped 0 bases and J dropped 2; count of bases not matched to a gene: 5. This CDR3 reads CSARDRDRATYEQYF. The CDR3 region has the DNA TGCAGTGCTAGAGATCGGGACAGGGCTACCTACGAGCAGTACTTC.

This clonotype has at least ten counts. This chain joins TRBV7-8 and TRBJ1-1, with 7 bases aligning to TRBD1. V gave up 3 bases and J gave up 6 bases; unmatched junction bases: 10. This CDR3 region has 15 residues. Germline V CDR1 and CDR2: SGHVS, FQNEAQ. CDR3 sequence (DNA): TGTGCCAGCAGCTTCGAATCAGGGGGATTCGCTGAAGCTTTCTTT. Amino acids: CASSFESGGFAEAFF.

The J gene is TRBJ2-1, the V gene TRBV27; D not certain. Germline-derived CDR1 and CDR2 are MNHEY and SMNVEV (reference sequence). CDR3 length equals 12 residues. V gave up 3 bases and J gave up 8 bases, with 8 bases separating them. The CDR3 here is CASSFGMDEQFF. DNA for the CDR3: TGTGCCAGCAGTTTCGGAATGGATGAGCAGTTCTTC.

This clonotype came up many times. CDR3 loop: CASSLETQGMTNEQYF. Here the CDR3 DNA reads TGTGCCAGCAGCTTAGAGACTCAGGGAATGACGAACGAGCAGTACTTC. This chain uses TRBV7-6 with TRBJ2-7, with D possibly being TRBD1 (5 bases). V lost 1 base, J lost 5 bases, and 18 bases lay in between. This CDR3 spans 16 amino acids. The germline CDR1 and CDR2 sequences are SGHVS and FNYEAQ.

The chain combines TRBV19 with TRBJ1-2; no definite D call. V was trimmed by 8 bases and J by 3 bases, leaving 16 bases between them. The CDR3 extends over 14 amino acids. Germline lookup yields CDR1 LNHDA and CDR2 SQIVND (reference sequence). CDR3: CASHSIWTDYGYTF. The DNA of the CDR3 is TGTGCCAGTCATAGTATTTGGACGGACTATGGCTACACCTTC.

The sample holds a few counts of this clonotype. This chain links TRBV27 with TRBJ2-3, with D perhaps TRBD1 or TRBD2 (5 bases each). Germline V gene sequence: CDR1 MNHEY, CDR2 SMNVEV (reference sequence). This CDR3 has 13 residues. V gave up 6 bases and J gave up 5 bases, with 12 bases separating them. CDR3 sequence (DNA): TGTGCCAGCAGCTCTCATGGGGGAGATACGCAGTATTTT. Translation gives CASSSHGGDTQYF.

The chain joins TRBV7-9 to TRBJ2-2; possible D gene TRBD2, 5 bases. CDR1 SEHNR and CDR2 FQNEAQ come from the germline V gene (reference sequence). Deletions cut 7 bases from V and 0 bases from J, with 15 bases between. The CDR3 length is 16 residues. The CDR3: CASTFRLPPNTGELFF. CDR3 bases: TGTGCCAGCACCTTCAGACTACCCCCGAACACCGGGGAGCTGTTTTTT.

The chain couples TRBV12-3 or TRBV12-4 to TRBJ1-2; tentatively, D is TRBD1 (5 bases). V lost 5 bases, J lost 4 bases, and 14 bases lay in between. The CDR3 is 14 residues long. CDR3 in amino acids: CASSQGWGGYGYTF. CDR3 bases: TGTGCCAGCAGTCAGGGTTGGGGAGGCTATGGCTACACCTTC.

The chain carries TRBV6-2 or TRBV6-3 and TRBJ1-1; D perhaps matches TRBD1 (5 bases). The CDR3 has 12 residues. The germline V gene has CDR1 MNHEY and CDR2 SVGEGT. V lost 7 bases to trimming and J lost 6 bases, with 12 bases between them. CDR3 in amino acids: CASTSGFPEAFF. The CDR3 coding sequence is TGTGCCAGCACCTCAGGGTTCCCTGAAGCTTTCTTT.

This clonotype was recorded once. A junction end diverges from the germline sequence, so it may reflect a read error. This chain links TRBV4-2 with TRBJ1-2; tentatively, D is TRBD1 (5 bases). Germline CDR1 LGHNA, CDR2 YNFKEQ. The CDR3 sequence is 15 residues long. CDR3 DNA sequence: TGTACCAGCAGCCAAGATCTCCCGATCAGGGACGGCTACACCTTC. Translating gives CTSSQDLPIRDGYTF.

J is TRBJ2-7 and V is TRBV11-2; 7 bases map to TRBD2. V lost 6 bases to trimming and J lost 6 bases; unmatched junction nucleotides: 8. This CDR3 has 13 residues. Germline V gene lookup returns CDR1 SGHAT and CDR2 FQNNGV. DNA of the CDR3: TGTGCCAGCAGTGGGGGGGGATGGACCGAGCAGTACGTC. Its translation is CASSGGGWTEQYV.

The chain joins TRBV19 to TRBJ2-3, with D possibly being TRBD1 (6 bases). Germline V lookup: CDR1 LNHDA, CDR2 SQIVND (reference sequence). Trimming shortened V by 1 base and J by 3 bases, and 11 bases separated the two germline ends. This CDR3 has 15 residues. The CDR3 reads CASSIGRGKTDTQYF. The CDR3 DNA follows: TGTGCCAGTAGTATAGGTAGGGGGAAGACAGATACGCAGTATTTT.

The chain links TRBV12-3 or TRBV12-4 to TRBJ2-7; no clear D. Trimming cost V 5 bases and J 5 bases, with 10 bases left between them. This CDR3 is built from 12 residues. The CDR3 DNA reads TGTGCCAGCAGTAGGACCCCTCACGAGCAGTACTTC. It codes for CASSRTPHEQYF.

At least ten counts were recorded for this clonotype. The rearrangement joins TRBV7-8 to TRBJ2-2; TRBD1 matches at 7 bases. The germline V gene has CDR1 SGHVS and CDR2 FQNEAQ. The CDR3 spans 16 residues. Trimming at V came to 5 bases and at J to 5 bases, leaving 11 bases not matched to a gene. The CDR3 DNA sequence: TGTGCCAGCAGCCCTAAAAATTACAGGGGAACCGGGGAGCTGTTTTTT. This codes for CASSPKNYRGTGELFF.

This chain connects TRBV19 to TRBJ1-2, with D unresolved. Germline CDR1 LNHDA, CDR2 SQIVND (reference sequence). CDR3 size: 13 residues. V was clipped by 6 bases and J by 4 bases, with 12 bases between them. This CDR3 reads CASRERQTYGYTF. Here the CDR3 DNA reads TGTGCCAGTAGGGAAAGGCAGACCTATGGCTACACCTTC. The whole variable domain, filled in from reference TRBV19 and TRBJ1-2, reads DGGITQSPKYLFRKEGQNVTLSCEQNLNHDAMYWYRQDPGQGLRLIYYSQIVNDFQKGDIAEGYSVSREKKESFPLTVTSAQKNPTAFYLCASRERQTYGYTFGSGTRLTVV.

J is TRBJ1-1 and V is TRBV5-6, with a possible D match to TRBD1 (5 bases). The CDR3 extends over 14 amino acids. Trimming removed 3 bases from V and 1 base from J, with 10 bases in between. Germline CDR1 reads SGHDT; CDR2 reads YYEEEE. CDR3 in DNA: TGTGCCAGCAGCTCCCGGGGGTGGAACACTGAAGCTTTCTTT. Translating it yields CASSSRGWNTEAFF.

This clonotype has a handful of counts. V gene TRBV7-9 combines with J gene TRBJ2-4, with D perhaps being TRBD1 or TRBD2 (5 bases each). This CDR3 contains 12 residues. V lost 8 bases to trimming and J lost 11 bases, with 16 bases between them. The V gene's germline CDR1 is SEHNR and CDR2 FQNEAQ (reference sequence). The CDR3 spells CASASGRDVQYF. CDR3 coding DNA: TGTGCCAGCGCGTCGGGCAGGGACGTTCAGTACTTC.

In its sample, this clonotype was seen a few times. The V gene is TRBV3-1, the J gene TRBJ2-5; 8 positions agree with TRBD1. The CDR3 has 15 amino acids. Germline loops: CDR1 LGHDT, CDR2 YNNKEL (reference sequence). After removal of 3 bases from V and 1 base from J, the junction contained 4 bases not matched to a gene. The CDR3 DNA is TGTGCCAGCAGCCACCCCGGGACAGGCCAAGAGACCCAGTACTTC. Translation: CASSHPGTGQETQYF.

There are a few counts of this clonotype. The chain uses TRBV25-1 and TRBJ1-6, with D possibly TRBD1 on 6 matching bases. The length of the CDR3 is 16 residues. Germline values: CDR1 MGHDK, CDR2 SYGVNS. The germline V and J ends were trimmed by 4 bases and 7 bases, with 17 bases remaining between them. The CDR3 nucleotides are TGTGCCAGCAGTGCCCGAGGAGGGGGAGTCAATTCACCCCTCCACTTT. Translation gives CASSARGGGVNSPLHF.